Each of the 7 T cell receptor beta chains below was sequenced from the same sample in a study of cytomegalovirus exposure and HLA in healthy donors. The method was immunoSEQ multiplex PCR; TCRdb's version includes in-frame clones alone and lacks a portion of them. The table records about 200,000 clones, roughly 84% of them present only once. What was sequenced was PBMCs. These receptors were obtained from a woman between 18 and 29 years old in good health and CMV-seropositive.

The chain couples TRBV9 to TRBJ1-1, with TRBD1 matching 10 bases. The CDR3 covers 15 residues. Germline V lookup: CDR1 SGDLS, CDR2 YYNGEE. With V trimmed by 4 bases and J by 5 bases, 8 bases remained unmatched. CDR3 region: CASSLQTGGLTEAFF. The CDR3 region has the DNA TGTGCCAGCAGCCTTCAGACAGGGGGCCTAACTGAAGCTTTCTTT.

The CDR3 here is CASSPHAATGTEAFF. The CDR3 DNA follows: TGTGCCAGCAGTCCCCACGCCGCGACGGGCACTGAAGCTTTCTTT. The chain employs TRBV2 and TRBJ1-1; D is unclear. The CDR3 has 15 residues. The V end lost 5 bases, the J end lost 4 bases, and 17 bases lay between the germline ends. In germline, CDR1 is SNHLY, CDR2 FYNNEI.

This sequence joins TRBV14 and TRBJ2-7; tentative D call: TRBD1 (5 bases). V was shortened by 4 bases and J by 2 bases, with 9 bases between the two germline ends. Germline CDR1 reads SGHDN; CDR2 reads FVKESK. CDR3 length: 13 amino acids. The CDR3 DNA reads TGTGCCAGCAGCCCTACAGGAGCCTACGAGCAGTACTTC. As protein: CASSPTGAYEQYF.

The chain recombines TRBV5-4 with TRBJ2-2, with TRBD1 identical over 7 bases. V was clipped by 4 bases and J by 4 bases; unmatched bases: 7. Per the germline V gene, CDR1 is SGHNT and CDR2 is YYREEE (reference sequence). This CDR3 region has 15 residues. The CDR3 sequence: CASSPQGLGTGELFF. CDR3 DNA sequence: TGTGCCAGCAGCCCACAGGGGTTGGGCACCGGGGAGCTGTTTTTT.

The rearrangement uses TRBV19 and TRBJ2-7; 9 positions agree with TRBD2. Germline trimming cut 3 bases from V and 5 bases from J; bases unmatched to any gene: 5. CDR3 length equals 14 residues. CDR1 LNHDA and CDR2 SQIVND come from the germline V gene (reference sequence). In nucleotides, the CDR3 is TGTGCCAGTAGTATTGCGGGAGGGCCCCACGAGCAGTACTTC. It translates to CASSIAGGPHEQYF. Full variable domain (missing parts from reference TRBV19 and TRBJ2-7): DGGITQSPKYLFRKEGQNVTLSCEQNLNHDAMYWYRQDPGQGLRLIYYSQIVNDFQKGDIAEGYSVSREKKESFPLTVTSAQKNPTAFYLCASSIAGGPHEQYFGPGTRLTVT.

J is TRBJ1-5 and V is TRBV5-4; the D is unclear. V was shortened by 3 bases and J by 7 bases, with 8 bases between the two germline ends. The CDR3 is made up of 12 amino acids. CDR1 is SGHNT and CDR2 is YYREEE in the germline V gene (reference sequence). The chain's CDR3 is CASSYYGQPQHF. The CDR3, as DNA: TGTGCCAGCAGCTACTATGGACAGCCCCAGCATTTT.

This clone was seen once. This rearrangement joins TRBV2 to TRBJ2-6; D gene unclear. V lost 6 bases to trimming and J lost 7 bases, with 22 bases between them. This CDR3 is built from 17 residues. Germline CDR1 is SNHLY and CDR2 is FYNNEI. For the CDR3, the DNA is TGTGCCAGCAGGCAAGAGAGGATGTCGCTGGGTGCCAACGTCCTGACTTTC. Translated: CASRQERMSLGANVLTF.